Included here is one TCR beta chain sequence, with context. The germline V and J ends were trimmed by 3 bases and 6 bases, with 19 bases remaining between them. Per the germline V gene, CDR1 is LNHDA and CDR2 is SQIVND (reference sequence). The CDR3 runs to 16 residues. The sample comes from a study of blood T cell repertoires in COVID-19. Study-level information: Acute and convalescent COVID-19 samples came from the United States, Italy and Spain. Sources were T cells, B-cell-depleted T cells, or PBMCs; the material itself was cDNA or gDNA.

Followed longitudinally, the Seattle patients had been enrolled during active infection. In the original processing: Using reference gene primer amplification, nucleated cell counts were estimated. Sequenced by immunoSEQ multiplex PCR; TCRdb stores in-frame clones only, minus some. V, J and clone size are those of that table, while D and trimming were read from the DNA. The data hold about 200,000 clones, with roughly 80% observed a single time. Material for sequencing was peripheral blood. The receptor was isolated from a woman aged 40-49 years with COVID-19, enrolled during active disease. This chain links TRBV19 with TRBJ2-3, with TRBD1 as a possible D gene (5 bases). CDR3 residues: CASSILYQGSEDTQYF. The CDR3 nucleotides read TGTGCCAGTAGTATCCTTTATCAGGGTTCAGAGGATACGCAGTATTTT.